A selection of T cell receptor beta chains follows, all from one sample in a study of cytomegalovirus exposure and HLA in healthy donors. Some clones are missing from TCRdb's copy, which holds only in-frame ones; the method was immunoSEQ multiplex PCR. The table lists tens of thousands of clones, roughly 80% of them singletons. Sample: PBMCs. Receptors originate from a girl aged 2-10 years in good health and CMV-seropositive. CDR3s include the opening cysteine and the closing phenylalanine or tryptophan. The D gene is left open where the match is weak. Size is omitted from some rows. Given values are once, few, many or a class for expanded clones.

CDR3aa: CASSYLFLGGDYGYTF
CDR3nt: TGTGCCAGCAGTTACTTGTTTTTGGGGGGAGACTATGGCTACACCTTC
abundance: -
j_gene: TRBJ1-2
v_gene: TRBV6-5
len: 16
d_gene: -

CDR3aa: CASSLGPQQPQHF
CDR3nt: TGTGCCAGCAGCCTCGGTCCCCAACAGCCCCAGCATTTT
abundance: few
j_gene: TRBJ1-5
v_gene: TRBV6-5
len: 13
d_gene: -

CDR3aa: CASSPRGNHEKLFF
CDR3nt: TGTGCCAGCAGTCCACGGGGAAATCATGAAAAACTGTTTTTT
abundance: -
j_gene: TRBJ1-4
v_gene: TRBV27
len: 14
d_gene: -

CDR3aa: CASSEGLAGGGSYNEQFF
CDR3nt: TGTGCCAGCAGTGAGGGACTAGCGGGAGGGGGTTCCTACAATGAGCAGTTCTTC
abundance: -
j_gene: TRBJ2-1
v_gene: TRBV6-1
len: 18
d_gene: TRBD2

CDR3aa: CASSVDREETQYF
CDR3nt: TGTGCCAGCAGCGTAGACAGGGAGGAGACCCAGTACTTC
abundance: -
j_gene: TRBJ2-5
v_gene: TRBV2
len: 13
d_gene: TRBD1

CDR3aa: CASSLTLRLAGVDEQFF
CDR3nt: TGTGCCAGCAGTTTAACTCTTCGACTAGCGGGAGTCGATGAGCAGTTCTTC
abundance: -
j_gene: TRBJ2-1
v_gene: TRBV27
len: 17
d_gene: TRBD2

CDR3aa: CASSLIAGAPSYEQYF
CDR3nt: TGTGCCAGCAGCTTAATAGCGGGAGCACCCTCCTACGAGCAGTACTTC
abundance: few
j_gene: TRBJ2-7
v_gene: TRBV7-8
len: 16
d_gene: TRBD2

CDR3aa: CASSFPGTGTNPYEQYF
CDR3nt: TGCGCCAGCAGCTTTCCCGGGACAGGGACCAACCCCTACGAGCAGTACTTC
abundance: -
j_gene: TRBJ2-7
v_gene: TRBV5-1
len: 17
d_gene: TRBD1

CDR3aa: CATTRGAANTEAFF
CDR3nt: TGTGCCACAACCCGGGGGGCCGCAAACACTGAAGCTTTCTTT
abundance: -
j_gene: TRBJ1-1
v_gene: TRBV7-9
len: 14
d_gene: -

CDR3aa: CASSVAIQGLQHF
CDR3nt: TGTGCCAGCAGCGTAGCTATTCAGGGGCTCCAGCATTTT
abundance: -
j_gene: TRBJ1-5
v_gene: TRBV9
len: 13
d_gene: -

CDR3aa: CASSLGTRDPYEQYF
CDR3nt: TGCGCCAGCAGCTTGGGGACCAGGGATCCCTACGAGCAGTACTTC
abundance: -
j_gene: TRBJ2-7
v_gene: TRBV5-1
len: 15
d_gene: -

CDR3aa: CASSPSLRYSNQPQHF
CDR3nt: TGTGCCAGCAGTCCTAGCCTAAGATATAGCAATCAGCCCCAGCATTTT
abundance: -
j_gene: TRBJ1-5
v_gene: TRBV27
len: 16
d_gene: -

CDR3aa: CSVVGDEQYF
CDR3nt: TGCAGCGTGGTGGGCGACGAGCAGTACTTC
abundance: -
j_gene: TRBJ2-7
v_gene: TRBV29-1
len: 10
d_gene: -

CDR3aa: CASSGSGATYNEQFF
CDR3nt: TGTGCCAGCAGTGGTAGCGGGGCAACCTACAATGAGCAGTTCTTC
abundance: -
j_gene: TRBJ2-1
v_gene: TRBV2
len: 15
d_gene: TRBD2

CDR3aa: CASSIENQPQHF
CDR3nt: TGTGCCAGCAGTATAGAAAATCAGCCCCAGCATTTT
abundance: once
j_gene: TRBJ1-5
v_gene: TRBV28
len: 12
d_gene: -

CDR3aa: CASSLDGTEKETQYF
CDR3nt: TGCGCCAGCAGCTTAGACGGGACAGAAAAAGAGACCCAGTACTTC
abundance: few
j_gene: TRBJ2-5
v_gene: TRBV5-1
len: 15
d_gene: TRBD1

CDR3aa: CASSPYQGSSYEQYF
CDR3nt: TGTGCCAGCAGCCCATACCAGGGGTCCTCCTACGAGCAGTACTTC
abundance: few
j_gene: TRBJ2-7
v_gene: TRBV7-6
len: 15
d_gene: -